This T cell receptor (beta chain) was identified during a study of tumor and adjacent non-tumor tissue in lung cancer. Study-wide context: The cohort had under 15 adenocarcinoma, 2 squamous cell and 1 small cell patients. On average, productive TCRbeta reads reached about 4.17 million per sample. Study findings and constraints: Shorter survival was associated with higher TCR diversity in tumors.

The template was RNA from unsorted bulk tissue. A modified ARM-PCR protocol with three rounds of nested PCR amplified TCRbeta. One entry per CDR3 protein results from TCRdb running MiXCR on the multiplex PCR reads. The sample holds roughly 93,000 distinct CDR3 sequences, less than 75% seen once. Comments on this clonotype: The target antigen is unknown.

The sequenced sample consisted of lung tumor tissue. The TCR was taken from a man between 60 and 75 years old with non-small cell lung cancer.

The DNA for the CDR3 is TGCAGTGCTAGAGATCCTCTAGCGGGGTTGGAGACAGATACGCAGTATTTT. Amino acids: CSARDPLAGLETDTQYF. This chain uses TRBV20-1 with TRBJ2-3; 9 nucleotides match TRBD2. Germline values: CDR1 DFQATT, CDR2 SNEGSKA (reference sequence). The CDR3 sequence is 17 residues long. Losses at the gene ends were 0 bases for V and 3 bases for J; bases not matched to a gene: 10.